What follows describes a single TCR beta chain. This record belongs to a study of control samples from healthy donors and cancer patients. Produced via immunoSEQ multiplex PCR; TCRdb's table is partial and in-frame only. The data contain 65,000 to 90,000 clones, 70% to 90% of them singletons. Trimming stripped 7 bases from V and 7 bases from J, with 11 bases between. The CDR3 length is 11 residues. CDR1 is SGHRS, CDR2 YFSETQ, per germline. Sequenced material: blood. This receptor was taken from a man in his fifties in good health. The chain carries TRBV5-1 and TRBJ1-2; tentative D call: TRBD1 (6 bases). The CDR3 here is CASGGGIGYTF. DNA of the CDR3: TGCGCCAGCGGAGGGGGAATTGGCTACACCTTC.